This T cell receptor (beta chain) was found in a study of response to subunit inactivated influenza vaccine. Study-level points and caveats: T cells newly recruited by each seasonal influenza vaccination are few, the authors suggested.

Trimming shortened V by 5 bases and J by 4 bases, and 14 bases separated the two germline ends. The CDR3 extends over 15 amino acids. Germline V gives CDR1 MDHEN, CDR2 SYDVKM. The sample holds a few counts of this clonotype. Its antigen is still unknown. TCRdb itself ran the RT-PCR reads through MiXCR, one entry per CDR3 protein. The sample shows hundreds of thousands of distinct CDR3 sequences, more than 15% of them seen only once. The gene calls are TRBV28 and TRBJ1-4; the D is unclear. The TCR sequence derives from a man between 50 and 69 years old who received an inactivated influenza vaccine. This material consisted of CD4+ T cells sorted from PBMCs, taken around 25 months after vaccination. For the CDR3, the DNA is TGTGCCAGCAGTCCCAGCCTCTTAGTTAATGAAAAACTGTTTTTT. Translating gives CASSPSLLVNEKLFF.